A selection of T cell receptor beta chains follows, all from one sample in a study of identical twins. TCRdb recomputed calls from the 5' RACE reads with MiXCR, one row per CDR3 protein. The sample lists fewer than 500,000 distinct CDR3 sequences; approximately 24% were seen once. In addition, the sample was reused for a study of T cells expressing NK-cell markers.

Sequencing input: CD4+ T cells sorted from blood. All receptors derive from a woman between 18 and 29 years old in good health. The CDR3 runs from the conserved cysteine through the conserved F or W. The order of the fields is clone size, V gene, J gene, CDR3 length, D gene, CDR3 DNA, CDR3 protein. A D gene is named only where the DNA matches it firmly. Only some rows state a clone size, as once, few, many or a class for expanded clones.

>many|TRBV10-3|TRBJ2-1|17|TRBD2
TGTGCCATCAGTGGGGGGACTAGCGCTGGAGGGAGCAATGAGCAGTTCTTC
CAISGGTSAGGSNEQFF
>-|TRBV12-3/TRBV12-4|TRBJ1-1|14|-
TGTGCCAGCAGGGCAATAGGGGGGGCCACTGAAGCTTTCTTT
CASRAIGGATEAFF
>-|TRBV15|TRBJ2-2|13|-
TGTGCCACCAGCAGAGTAGGGATCGGGGAGCTGTTTTTT
CATSRVGIGELFF
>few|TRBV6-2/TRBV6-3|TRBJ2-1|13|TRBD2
TGTGCCAGTAGCGGGTTCCTCAACAATGAGCAGTTCTTC
CASSGFLNNEQFF
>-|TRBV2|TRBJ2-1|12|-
TGTGCCAGCAGTGAAGCCGGAGATGAGCAGTTCTTC
CASSEAGDEQFF
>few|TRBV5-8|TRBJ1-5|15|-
TGTGCCAGCAGCTTTGTCCACTATAGCAATCAGCCCCAGCATTTT
CASSFVHYSNQPQHF
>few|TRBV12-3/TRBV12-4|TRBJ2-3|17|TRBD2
TGTGCCAGCAGCCTTAGGACTAGCGGGAGGACCACAGATACGCAGTATTTT
CASSLRTSGRTTDTQYF
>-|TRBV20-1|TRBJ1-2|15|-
TGCAGTGCTAGAGTCTTCCAGGGCGGGTCTTATGGCTACACCTTC
CSARVFQGGSYGYTF
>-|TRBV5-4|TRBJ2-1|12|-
TGTGCCAGCAGCTCGGGTGGTTTTGAGCAGTTCTTC
CASSSGGFEQFF
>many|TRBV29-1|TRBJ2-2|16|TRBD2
TGCAGCGCGGCGGGGGGACCAAGTTCCAACACCGGGGAGCTGTTTTTT
CSAAGGPSSNTGELFF
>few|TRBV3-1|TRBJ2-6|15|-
TGTGCCAGCACCCCATGGGGAGCTGGGGCCAACGTCCTGACTTTC
CASTPWGAGANVLTF
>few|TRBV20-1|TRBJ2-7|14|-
TGCAGTGCTAGAGATCTGGCTCTATCCTACGAGCAGTACTTC
CSARDLALSYEQYF
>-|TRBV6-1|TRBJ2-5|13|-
TGTGCCAGCAGAGGGACATCGCGTGAGACCCAGTACTTC
CASRGTSRETQYF
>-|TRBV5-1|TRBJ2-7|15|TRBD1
TGCGCCAGCAGCTTGGCCGACAGGGACGTCAAGGAGCAGTACTTC
CASSLADRDVKEQYF
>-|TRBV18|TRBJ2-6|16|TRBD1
TGTGCCAGCTCACCACAGGGGGCAGGTGGGGCCAACGTCCTGACTTTC
CASSPQGAGGANVLTF
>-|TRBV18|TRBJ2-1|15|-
TGTGCCAGCTCACCAGGTGGACAGATATACAATGAGCAGTTCTTC
CASSPGGQIYNEQFF
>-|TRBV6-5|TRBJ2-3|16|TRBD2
TGTGCCAGCAGTTTGCCCCTAGCGGGGAGCACAGATACGCAGTATTTT
CASSLPLAGSTDTQYF
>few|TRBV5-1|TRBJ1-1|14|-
TGCGCCAGCAGCTTGGAAGTCGTTAACACTGAAGCTTTCTTT
CASSLEVVNTEAFF
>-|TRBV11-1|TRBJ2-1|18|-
TGTGCCAGCAGCCGATTGGGTGGGGGGGCCTCTTCCTACAATGAGCAGTTCTTC
CASSRLGGGASSYNEQFF
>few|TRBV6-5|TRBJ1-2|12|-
TGTGCCAGCAGTCAGAGACTCGGAGGCTACACCTTC
CASSQRLGGYTF
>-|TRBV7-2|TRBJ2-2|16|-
TGTGCCAGCAGCTTAACCGGCAGTACGAACACCGGGGAGCTGTTTTTT
CASSLTGSTNTGELFF
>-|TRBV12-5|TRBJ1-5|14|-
TGTGCTAGTGGTGAAGGGGCTAACAATCAGCCCCAGCATTTT
CASGEGANNQPQHF
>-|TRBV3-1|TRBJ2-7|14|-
TGTGCCAGCAGCCAAGGGGGATTCGCCTACGAGCAGTACTTC
CASSQGGFAYEQYF
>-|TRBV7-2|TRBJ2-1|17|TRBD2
TGTGCCAGCAGCTTAGCGCCCGGACTAGCGGAATACAATGAGCAGTTCTTC
CASSLAPGLAEYNEQFF
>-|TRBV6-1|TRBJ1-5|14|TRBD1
TGTGCCAGCAGGCGACAGGGGGGTGGACAGCCCCAGCATTTT
CASRRQGGGQPQHF
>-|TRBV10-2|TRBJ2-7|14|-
TGCGCCAGCAGTGAGTTTTGGGCTGCTTACGAGCAGTACTTC
CASSEFWAAYEQYF
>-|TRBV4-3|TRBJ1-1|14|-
TGCGCCAGCAGCCGACAAACAGGGAACACTGAAGCTTTCTTT
CASSRQTGNTEAFF
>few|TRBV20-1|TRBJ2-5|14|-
TGCAGTGCCGCCGGGGGCGAGCAGGGGAAGACCCAGTACTTC
CSAAGGEQGKTQYF
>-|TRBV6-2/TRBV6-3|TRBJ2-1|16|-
TGTGCCAGCAGTTACTTTGCGGGGGCCTTACGGAATGAGCAGTTCTTC
CASSYFAGALRNEQFF
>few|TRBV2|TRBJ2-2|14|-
TGTGCCAGCAACGCGGGACAATCCACCGGGGAGCTGTTTTTT
CASNAGQSTGELFF
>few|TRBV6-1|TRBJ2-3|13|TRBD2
TGTGCCAACAGTGTTCTAGCGGCAGATACGCAGTATTTT
CANSVLAADTQYF
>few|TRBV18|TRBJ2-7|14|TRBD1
TGTGCCAGCTCACCACTGCAGGGGGCCTACGAGCAGTACTTC
CASSPLQGAYEQYF
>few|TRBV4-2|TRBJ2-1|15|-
TGTGCCAGCAGCCAATCCGGACTGGTCCTAAATGAGCAGTTCTTC
CASSQSGLVLNEQFF
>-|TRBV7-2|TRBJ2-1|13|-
TGTGCCAGCAGCTTCATGACTAGAAATGAGCAGTTCTTC
CASSFMTRNEQFF
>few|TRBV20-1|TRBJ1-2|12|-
TGCAGTGCTAGAGGCGGACCCTATGGCTACACCTTC
CSARGGPYGYTF
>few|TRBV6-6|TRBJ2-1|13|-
TGTGCCAGCAGTTACGGCAGGGCCAATGAGCAGTTCTTC
CASSYGRANEQFF
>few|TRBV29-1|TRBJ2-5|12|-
TGCAGCGTTGAACTGGGAGGAAAGACCCAGTACTTC
CSVELGGKTQYF
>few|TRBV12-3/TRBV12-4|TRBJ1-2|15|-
TGTGCCAGCAGTAGAGCAGCAACTATATCCTATGGCTACACCTTC
CASSRAATISYGYTF
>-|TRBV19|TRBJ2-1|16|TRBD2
TGTGCCAGTAGTATAGAGGCTAGCGGGAGTTACAATGAGCAGTTCTTC
CASSIEASGSYNEQFF
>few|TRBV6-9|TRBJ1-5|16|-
TGTGCCAGCAGTTACTTTCTTTGCGGTCGGCGTCAGCCCCAGCATTTT
CASSYFLCGRRQPQHF
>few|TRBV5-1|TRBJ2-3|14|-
TGCGCCAGCAGCTTGGAGGGGCCCACAGATACGCAGTATTTT
CASSLEGPTDTQYF
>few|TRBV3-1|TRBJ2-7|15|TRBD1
TGTGCCAGCTGCCAAGTCGGAACAGGGGGCTACGAGCAGTACTTC
CASCQVGTGGYEQYF
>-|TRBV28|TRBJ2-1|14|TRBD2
TGTGCCAGCAGCGCCGCGGGGGGTATCCATGAGCAGTTCTTC
CASSAAGGIHEQFF
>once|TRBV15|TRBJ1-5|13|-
TGTGCCACCAGCAGGAGGGCTAATCAGCCCCAGCATTTT
CATSRRANQPQHF
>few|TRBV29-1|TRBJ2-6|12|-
TGCAGCGCTACTACTGGGGCCAACGTCCTGACTTTC
CSATTGANVLTF
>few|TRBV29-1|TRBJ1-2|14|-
TGCAGCGTTGAGCCAGGGAAGGCTAACTATGGCTACACCTTC
CSVEPGKANYGYTF
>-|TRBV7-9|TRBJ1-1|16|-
TGTGCCAGCAGTTCTTTCGAACGTCAGGGAGGCACTGAAGCTTTCTTT
CASSSFERQGGTEAFF
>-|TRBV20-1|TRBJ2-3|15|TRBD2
TGCAGTGCTGTAAATAGCGGGGGGGCCACAGATACGCAGTATTTT
CSAVNSGGATDTQYF